The clone carrying this T cell receptor (beta chain) has ten or more counts. The sample originates from a study of T cells in Graves' hyperthyroidism and ophthalmopathy. Germline lookup yields CDR1 DFQATT and CDR2 SNEGSKA (reference sequence). V lost 2 bases and J 4 bases, leaving 12 bases between the germline ends. CDR3 size: 14 residues. There were TCR beta CDR3 regions amplified from RNA transcripts. Researchers ran a first-round RT-PCR on the TCR CDR3 using the HTBI primer set. TCRdb re-called the multiplex PCR reads through MiXCR, storing one row per CDR3 protein. Of about 59,000 distinct CDR3 sequences listed, roughly 50% were seen once; the top ten hold approximately 3.6%.

The V gene is TRBV20-1, the J gene TRBJ2-1; possible D gene TRBD1, 7 bases. The TCR was taken from a woman aged 55-69 years with Graves' ophthalmopathy. Material for sequencing was blood. The CDR3 DNA is TGCAGTGCTAGATCGGGGGACAGTTACAATGAGCAGTTCTTC. Protein sequence: CSARSGDSYNEQFF.